The T cell receptor beta chain under discussion was sequenced for a study of shared clonotypes between healthy human individuals. Study-wide background: Ranging from 18 to 49 in age, donors were a couple of women and a few men. Plates per donor: three CD4 naive, three CD4 memory, two CD8 naive, one CD8 memory.

The CDR3 spans 15 residues. V was clipped by 6 bases and J by 8 bases, with 20 bases between them. Germline V lookup: CDR1 MDHEN, CDR2 SYDVKM. Terminally differentiated effector memory CD45RA+ cells were left out of the naive CD8 fraction, which was CD45RO-negative and positively selected for CCR7. Adult donors, all healthy and HIV-negative, had no recent acute infections or vaccinations. Here immunoSEQ multiplex PCR was the method, and the copy in TCRdb shows in-frame clones only, minus some. Here the sample spans around 2.1 million clones, 85% to 95% being singletons. Broader study findings: Naive CD4 clonotypes were shared across a few donors at around 5%.

As to this clone: The antigen remains undetermined.

Sequenced material: naive CD8+ T cells from PBMCs. The TCR comes from a man younger than 35 in good health. Some clones in this sample may be carry-over from other donors' samples. The rearrangement uses TRBV28 and TRBJ2-1; D remains unclear. The DNA for the CDR3 is TGTGCCAGCAGCCACTCCCGACTGATAGGCGATGAGCAGTTCTTC. Encoded protein: CASSHSRLIGDEQFF.